Below are 14 T cell receptor beta chains sequenced from a single sample in a study of blood T cell repertoires in COVID-19. The repertoire was sequenced with immunoSEQ multiplex PCR; TCRdb's copy has only in-frame clones and lacks some. The sample includes some 190,000 clones, around 76% seen only once; the top ten take approximately 16%. What was sequenced was PBMCs or T cells enriched from blood (not recorded which). Receptor source: a woman aged 45-65 years with acute COVID-19.

This clone was picked up a small number of times. The chain couples TRBV7-6 to TRBJ2-3; 8 nucleotides align to TRBD2. Germline CDR1 reads SGHVS; CDR2 reads FNYEAQ. V lost 5 bases and J lost 9; bases outside the gene matches: 13. This CDR3 has 15 residues. CDR3 coding DNA: TGTGCCAGCAGCCAAGCCGGGTCCCGGGGGGGGACGCAGTATTTT. Its protein is CASSQAGSRGGTQYF. Combining the CDR3 with reference TRBV7-6 and TRBJ2-3 gives the whole variable domain GAGVSQSPRYKVTKRGQDVALRCDPISGHVSLYWYRQALGQGPEFLTYFNYEAQQDKSGLPNDRFSAERPEGSISTLTIQRTEQRDSAMYRCASSQAGSRGGTQYFGPGTRLTVL.

V gene TRBV30 combines with J gene TRBJ1-5; 7 positions agree with TRBD1. The CDR3 sequence is 14 residues long. The germline V gene has CDR1 GTSNPN and CDR2 SVGIG (reference sequence). The V segment lost 5 bases and the J segment 6 bases; nucleotides outside the gene matches: 10. CDR3 bases: TGTGCCTGGGCTCAGACAGGGCAGGGTCAGCCCCAGCATTTT. Translation gives CAWAQTGQGQPQHF.

V is TRBV7-2 and J is TRBJ1-1; no definite D call. Germline values: CDR1 SGHTA, CDR2 FQGNSA. V lost 4 bases and J lost 11, with 14 bases in between. The CDR3 is 12 residues long. The CDR3 reads CASSSGLTMAFF. Here the CDR3 DNA reads TGTGCCAGCAGCTCAGGACTGACTATGGCTTTCTTT.

Comments on this clone: The germline gene is not matched at one end of the junction; a read error may be the cause. The chain couples TRBV13 to TRBJ2-3; possibly TRBD2 for D (5 bases). The CDR3 contains 14 residues. From germline, CDR1 is PRHDT and CDR2 FYEKMQ (reference sequence). CDR3 nucleotide sequence: TGTGCCAGCTCGGGCGGAGCTAGCACTGATACGCAGTATTTT. It specifies CASSGGASTDTQYF.

This sequence joins TRBV28 and TRBJ1-5; D is uncertain. This CDR3 has 12 residues. Trimming pared 6 bases from V and 1 base from J, leaving 4 bases between. The germline CDR1 and CDR2 sequences are MDHEN and SYDVKM. Here the CDR3 DNA reads TGTGCCAGCAGGGGCAGCAATCAGCCCCAGCATTTT. Translation gives CASRGSNQPQHF.

This clone was observed a handful of times. The genes are TRBV29-1 and TRBJ1-1; TRBD1 matches at 9 bases. There are 15 residues in the CDR3. After removal of 4 bases from V and 4 bases from J, the junction contained 10 bases not matched to a gene. CDR1 is SQVTM and CDR2 is ANQGSEA in the germline V gene. CDR3 residues: CSVGYMGQGSTEAFF. The CDR3 bases are TGCAGCGTTGGATATATGGGACAGGGAAGCACTGAAGCTTTCTTT.

This chain links TRBV28 with TRBJ1-2; the match to TRBD1 covers 7 bases. Trimming took 8 bases from V and 2 from J; bases not matched to a gene: 17. CDR1 MDHEN and CDR2 SYDVKM come from the germline V gene. This CDR3 comprises 17 residues. The CDR3 here is CASLKGDRVAKNYGYTF. CDR3 in DNA: TGTGCCAGCCTAAAGGGAGACAGGGTGGCCAAAAACTATGGCTACACCTTC.

In this sample, this clone turned up a few times. The chain carries TRBV4-2 and TRBJ1-5; no reliable D call. With 1 base removed from V and 5 bases from J, the gap between germline ends came to 6 bases. The CDR3 contains 13 residues. CDR1 and CDR2 from the germline V gene are LGHNA and YNFKEQ. The CDR3 sequence: CASSQGPHQPQHF. CDR3 nucleotide sequence: TGTGCCAGCAGCCAAGGGCCCCATCAGCCCCAGCATTTT.

The gene calls are TRBV5-6 and TRBJ1-4, with 7 positions matching TRBD1. V lost 3 bases to trimming and J lost 4 bases; unmatched junction nucleotides: 3. From germline, CDR1 is SGHDT and CDR2 YYEEEE. This CDR3 contains 14 residues. The CDR3 DNA sequence: TGTGCCAGCAGCTGGGGACAGAGTAATGAAAAACTGTTTTTT. Translated: CASSWGQSNEKLFF.

The chain is built from TRBV3-1 (or the pseudogene TRBV3-2) and TRBJ2-2; 11 nucleotides agree with TRBD1. The CDR3 covers 15 residues. Germline V gene lookup returns CDR1 LGHDT and CDR2 YNNKEL (reference sequence). V lost 4 bases and J lost 5; bases outside the gene matches: 3. CDR3 DNA: TGTGCCAGCAGCCCCCGGGACAGGGGGACCGGGGAGCTGTTTTTT. Protein: CASSPRDRGTGELFF.

V is TRBV11-3 and J is TRBJ2-2; 7 positions agree with TRBD2. Germline V gives CDR1 SGHNT, CDR2 YENEEA. With V trimmed by 5 bases and J by 3 bases, 12 bases remained unmatched. The CDR3 covers 17 residues. Here the CDR3 reads CASSPKAGESYTGELFF. The CDR3 region has the DNA TGTGCCAGCAGCCCCAAGGCGGGGGAATCTTACACCGGGGAGCTGTTTTTT.

CDR3 sequence: CASNTRFSYNSPLHF. DNA for the CDR3: TGTGCCAGCAACACCAGGTTCTCCTATAATTCACCCCTCCACTTT. This sequence joins TRBV7-8 and TRBJ1-6; D gene uncertain. V lost 7 bases to trimming and J lost 0 bases, with 10 bases between them. Germline values: CDR1 SGHVS, CDR2 FQNEAQ. This CDR3 is 15 amino acids long.

J is TRBJ1-2 and V is TRBV6-4, with no clear D. The germline V gene has CDR1 MRHNA and CDR2 SNTAGT. This CDR3 is built from 13 residues. V was cut by 2 bases and J by 6 bases, with 10 bases left in between. The CDR3 loop reads CASSDRWGDGYTF. DNA for the CDR3: TGTGCCAGCAGTGACCGGTGGGGAGATGGCTACACCTTC.

The chain combines TRBV7-2 with TRBJ2-3; a weak D match, TRBD2 (6 bases). Per the germline V gene, CDR1 is SGHTA and CDR2 is FQGNSA. V was cut by 3 bases and J by 6 bases, with 16 bases left in between. The CDR3 loop spans 15 amino acids. CDR3 sequence (DNA): TGTGCCAGCAGCTTCGCCGGGACTTGGGTGGATACGCAGTATTTT. As protein: CASSFAGTWVDTQYF.